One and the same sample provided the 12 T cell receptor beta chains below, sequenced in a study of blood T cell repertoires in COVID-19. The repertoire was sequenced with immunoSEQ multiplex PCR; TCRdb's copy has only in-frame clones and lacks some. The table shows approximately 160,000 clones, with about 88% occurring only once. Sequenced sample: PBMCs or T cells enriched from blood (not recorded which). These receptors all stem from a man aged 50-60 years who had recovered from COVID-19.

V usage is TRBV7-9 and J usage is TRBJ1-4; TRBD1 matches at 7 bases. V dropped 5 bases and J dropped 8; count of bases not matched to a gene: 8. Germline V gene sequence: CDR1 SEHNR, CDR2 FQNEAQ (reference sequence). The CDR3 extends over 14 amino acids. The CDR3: CASSPWTGTEKLFF. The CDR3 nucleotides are TGTGCCAGCAGCCCTTGGACAGGTACCGAAAAACTGTTTTTT.

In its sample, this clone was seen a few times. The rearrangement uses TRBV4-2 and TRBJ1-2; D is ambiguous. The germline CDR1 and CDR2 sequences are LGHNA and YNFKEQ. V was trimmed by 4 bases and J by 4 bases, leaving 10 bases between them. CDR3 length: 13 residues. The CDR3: CASSPSGSYGYTF. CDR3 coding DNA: TGTGCCAGCAGCCCCTCCGGGAGCTATGGCTACACCTTC.

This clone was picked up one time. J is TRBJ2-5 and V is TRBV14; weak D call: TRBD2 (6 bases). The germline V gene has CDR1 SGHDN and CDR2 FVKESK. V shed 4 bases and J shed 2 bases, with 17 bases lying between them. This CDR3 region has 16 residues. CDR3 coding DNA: TGTGCCAGCAGCCGCTCCGACGGGAGCAGACAAGAGACCCAGTACTTC. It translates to CASSRSDGSRQETQYF. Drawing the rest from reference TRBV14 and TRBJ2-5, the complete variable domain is EAGVTQFPSHSVIEKGQTVTLRCDPISGHDNLYWYRRVMGKEIKFLLHFVKESKQDESGMPNNRFLAERTGGTYSTLKVQPAELEDSGVYFCASSRSDGSRQETQYFGPGTRLLVL.

CDR3 protein: CASRRYGLSNQPQHF. In DNA form, the CDR3 reads TGTGCCAGTAGACGGTACGGTCTTAGCAATCAGCCCCAGCATTTT. The V gene is TRBV19, the J gene TRBJ1-5; D ambiguous. Germline V lookup: CDR1 LNHDA, CDR2 SQIVND (reference sequence). The CDR3 length is 15 residues. Trimming took off 6 bases at V and 0 bases at J, with 12 bases between the two ends.

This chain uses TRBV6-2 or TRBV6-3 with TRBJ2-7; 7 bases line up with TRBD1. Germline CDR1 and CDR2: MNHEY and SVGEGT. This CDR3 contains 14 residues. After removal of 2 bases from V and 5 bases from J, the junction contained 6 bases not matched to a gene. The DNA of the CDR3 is TGTGCCAGCAGTTACGGGCGACAGGGTAACGAGCAGTACTTC. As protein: CASSYGRQGNEQYF.

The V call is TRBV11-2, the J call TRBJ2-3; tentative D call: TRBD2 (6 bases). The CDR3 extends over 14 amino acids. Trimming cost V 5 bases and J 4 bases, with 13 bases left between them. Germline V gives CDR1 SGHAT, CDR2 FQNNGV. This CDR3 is CASSRGDPSDTQYF. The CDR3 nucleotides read TGTGCCAGCAGCCGCGGGGACCCCTCAGATACGCAGTATTTT.

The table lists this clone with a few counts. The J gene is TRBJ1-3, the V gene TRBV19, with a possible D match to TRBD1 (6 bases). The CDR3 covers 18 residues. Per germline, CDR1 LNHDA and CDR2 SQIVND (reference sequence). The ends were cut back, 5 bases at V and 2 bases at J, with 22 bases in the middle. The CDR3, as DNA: TGTGCCAGTAGTGCCAACCGGAAATACAGGGAAACTGGAAACACCATATATTTT. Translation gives CASSANRKYRETGNTIYF.

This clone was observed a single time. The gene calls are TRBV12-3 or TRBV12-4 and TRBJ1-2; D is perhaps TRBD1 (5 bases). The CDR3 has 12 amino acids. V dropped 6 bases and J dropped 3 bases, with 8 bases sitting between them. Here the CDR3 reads CASRTAHYGYTF. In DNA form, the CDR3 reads TGTGCCAGCAGGACAGCACACTATGGCTACACCTTC.

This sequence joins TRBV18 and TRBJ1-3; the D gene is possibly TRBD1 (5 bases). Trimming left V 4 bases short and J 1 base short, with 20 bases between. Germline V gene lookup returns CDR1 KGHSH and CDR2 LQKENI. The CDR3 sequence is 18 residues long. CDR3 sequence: CASSRETAGQQSGNTIYF. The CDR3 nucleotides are TGTGCCAGCTCACGAGAAACGGCAGGGCAACAATCTGGAAACACCATATATTTT.

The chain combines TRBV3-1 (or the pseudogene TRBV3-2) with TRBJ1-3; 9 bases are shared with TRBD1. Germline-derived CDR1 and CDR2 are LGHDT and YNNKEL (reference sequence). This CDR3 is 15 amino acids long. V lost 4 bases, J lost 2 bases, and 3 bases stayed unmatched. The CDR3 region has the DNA TGTGCCAGCAGCCGGGACAGGGCCGCTGGAAACACCATATATTTT. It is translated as CASSRDRAAGNTIYF.

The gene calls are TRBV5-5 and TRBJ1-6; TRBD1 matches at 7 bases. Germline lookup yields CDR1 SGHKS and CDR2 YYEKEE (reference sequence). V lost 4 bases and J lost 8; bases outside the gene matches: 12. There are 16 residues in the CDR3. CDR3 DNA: TGTGCCAGCAGCACAGGGACAGCAGCGTCTTATTCACCCCTCCACTTT. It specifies CASSTGTAASYSPLHF.

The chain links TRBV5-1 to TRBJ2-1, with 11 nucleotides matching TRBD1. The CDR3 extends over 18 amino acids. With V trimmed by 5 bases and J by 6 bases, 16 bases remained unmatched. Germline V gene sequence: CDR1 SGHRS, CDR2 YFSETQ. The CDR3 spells CASRMDRGLDPSSNEQFF. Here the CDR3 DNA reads TGCGCCAGCAGAATGGACAGGGGGCTAGATCCCTCCAGCAATGAGCAGTTCTTC.